The rows below give T cell receptor beta chains drawn from one sample of a study of CXCR3-negative and CXCR3-positive naive CD8 T cells. TCRdb processed the 5' RACE reads again and assigns one entry to each CDR3 protein, with no DNA. The data show tens of thousands of distinct CDR3 sequences, and the top ten clones hold less than 1.1%. The sequencing input was naive CXCR3- CD8+ T cells from blood. The receptors originated from a human donor in good health. Some clones in this sample may be carry-over from other donors' samples. The CDR3 runs from the conserved cysteine through the conserved F or W.

j_call,v_call,cdr3_aa
TRBJ1-2,TRBV12-3/TRBV12-4,CASSFFGGFDYGYTF
TRBJ2-5,TRBV7-2,CASSLWTGEETQYF
TRBJ1-5,TRBV7-8,CASNLPDRGNQPQHF
TRBJ1-1,TRBV29-1,CSGVQEDTEAFF
TRBJ2-5,TRBV6-2/TRBV6-3,CASSTGTGLETQYF
TRBJ2-7,TRBV5-1,CASSFLGAKGTYEQYF
TRBJ2-3,TRBV29-1,CSVRTGGTDTQYF
TRBJ1-5,TRBV4-3,CASSPFRDSGQPQHF
TRBJ2-5,TRBV6-6,CASSYSLDLQETQYF
TRBJ2-3,TRBV20-1,CSVMAGDTQYF
TRBJ1-1,TRBV30,CAWREGAIDEAFF
TRBJ1-5,TRBV5-1,CAGDRGNQPQHF
TRBJ2-7,TRBV29-1,CSVEGAGGPYEQYF
TRBJ1-2,TRBV4-3,CASSQDPLPNNYGYTF
TRBJ2-1,TRBV29-1,CSVYSLLAGVGNEQFF
TRBJ2-1,TRBV6-2/TRBV6-3,CASSYSLDRTYSYNEQFF
TRBJ2-3,TRBV4-3,CASSQDRVLAGVSAGDTQYF
TRBJ1-1,TRBV7-3,CASSTGHLEAFF
TRBJ1-4,TRBV20-1,CSARVRPNRDNEKLFF
TRBJ2-7,TRBV5-6,CASSIGGTTYEQYF
TRBJ2-2,TRBV29-1,CSVLLEAGELFF
TRBJ1-1,TRBV29-1,CSVEGPGQRMNTEAFF
TRBJ1-1,TRBV25-1,CASSERENTEAFF
TRBJ2-7,TRBV3-1,CASSQALRGLNYEQYF
TRBJ2-2,TRBV29-1,CSVDPRDTGELFF
TRBJ2-1,TRBV7-6,CASSPRGRDRGIYNEQFF
TRBJ2-4,TRBV11-2,CASSSVDNKNIQYF
TRBJ2-3,TRBV29-1,CSVVGGEVDTQYF
TRBJ2-5,TRBV7-9,CASSLAGTLETQYF
TRBJ2-3,TRBV2,CASSEVGGSTDTQYF
TRBJ2-1,TRBV30,CAWNWASGSYNEQFF